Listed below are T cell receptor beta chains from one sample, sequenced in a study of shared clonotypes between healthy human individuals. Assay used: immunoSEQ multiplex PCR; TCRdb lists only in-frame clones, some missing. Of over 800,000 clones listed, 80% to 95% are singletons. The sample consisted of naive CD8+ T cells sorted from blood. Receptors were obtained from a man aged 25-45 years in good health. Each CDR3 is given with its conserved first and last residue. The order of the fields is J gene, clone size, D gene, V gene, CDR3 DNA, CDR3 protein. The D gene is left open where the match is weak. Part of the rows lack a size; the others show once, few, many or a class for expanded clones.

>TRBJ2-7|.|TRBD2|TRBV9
TGTGCCAGCAGCAAGGGAGGTAGCGGGAGAAGTGAGCAGTACTTC
CASSKGGSGRSEQYF
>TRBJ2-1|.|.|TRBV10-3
TGTGCCATCAGTTGGGGAGTGACCGACCTTAGACATGAGCAGTTCTTC
CAISWGVTDLRHEQFF
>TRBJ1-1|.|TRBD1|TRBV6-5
TGTGCCAGCAGTTCTGGAAAGGGGGCGTGGGACACTGAAGCTTTCTTT
CASSSGKGAWDTEAFF
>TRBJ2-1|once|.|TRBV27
TGTGCCAGCAGTTTTGGGGATGCTTCCTACAATGAGCAGTTCTTC
CASSFGDASYNEQFF
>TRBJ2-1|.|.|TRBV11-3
TGTGCCAGCAGCCTATTAGAGGCGGCCTCCTACAATGAGCAGTTCTTC
CASSLLEAASYNEQFF
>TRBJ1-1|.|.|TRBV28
TGTGCCAGCAGTCTCAGAGGGACACTGAACACTGAAGCTTTCTTT
CASSLRGTLNTEAFF
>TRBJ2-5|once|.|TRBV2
TGTGCCAGCACCGAATTATTACAGGGATCCCAAGAGACCCAGTACTTC
CASTELLQGSQETQYF
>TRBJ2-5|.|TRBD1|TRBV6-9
TGTGCCAGCAGCCTCCAAAATGGGGACAGAAAAGAGACCCAGTACTTC
CASSLQNGDRKETQYF
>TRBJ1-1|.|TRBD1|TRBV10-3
TGTGCCATCAGTGTGAGGGACAGTGTGGACATGAACACTGAAGCTTTCTTT
CAISVRDSVDMNTEAFF
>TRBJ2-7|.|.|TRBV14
TGTGCCAGCAGCCAAGAGTTAGCGCCTTCCTACGAGCAGTACTTC
CASSQELAPSYEQYF
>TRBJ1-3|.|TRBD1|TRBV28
TGTGCCAGCAGTTTCCCGGGACAGATCCTCGGAAACACCATATATTTT
CASSFPGQILGNTIYF
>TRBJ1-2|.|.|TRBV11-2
TGTGCCAGCAGCTTAGCAGGGTTC
CASSLAGF
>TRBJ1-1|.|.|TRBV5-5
TGTGCCAGCAGCTTGGGGGTCGCGTACACTGAAGCTTTCTTT
CASSLGVAYTEAFF
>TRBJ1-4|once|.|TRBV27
.
CASTSGLFNEKLFF
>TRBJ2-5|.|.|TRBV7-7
TGTGCTAGCAGCATACGACCGGGACCCAGGAAAGCCCAAGAGACCCAGTACTTC
CASSIRPGPRKAQETQYF